This T cell receptor beta chain was retrieved from a study of cytomegalovirus exposure and HLA in healthy donors. Findings and limits, study-wide: The authors listed some 150 TCR beta chains as cytomegalovirus-associated. Most TCR sequences were uncommon, yet certain public TCRs appeared in many donors.

A remark on this clone: The antigen remains undetermined.

Primers for the PCR totalled 60 Vbeta and 13 Jbeta. Here immunoSEQ multiplex PCR was the method, and the copy in TCRdb shows in-frame clones only, minus some. The sample contains 130,000 or so clones, around 75% of which appear only once. CDR3 length equals 16 residues. Germline CDR1 and CDR2: SGDLS and YYNGEE. The V and J ends lost 3 bases and 0 bases, in that order; junction bases with no gene match: 6. The sequence was collected from a middle-aged man in good health and CMV-seronegative. The chain recombines TRBV9 with TRBJ1-2; TRBD1 aligns across 9 bases. The sample consisted of PBMCs. DNA for the CDR3: TGTGCCAGCAGCGCGGACAGGGGTGGTACTAACTATGGCTACACCTTC. Its translation is CASSADRGGTNYGYTF. Based on the CDR3 plus reference TRBV9 and TRBJ1-2, the full variable domain is DSGVTQTPKHLITATGQRVTLRCSPRSGDLSVYWYQQSLDQGLQFLIQYYNGEERAKGNILERFSAQQFPDLHSELNLSSLELGDSALYFCASSADRGGTNYGYTFGSGTRLTVV.